This TCR beta chain was recovered during a study of CXCR3-negative and CXCR3-positive naive CD8 T cells. Study findings and constraints: High diversity, comparable across both naive subsets, contrasted with much lower diversity in memory CD8+ cells. Naive cells used TRBV-TRBJ genes in much the same way whether CXCR3-negative or CXCR3-positive; memory cells did not. CXCR3 expression dropped partially after cryopreservation, and most assays relied on fresh PBMCs.

The study sorted every CD8+ T cell subset in triplicate at 250,000 to 300,000 cells each. Notes on this clonotype: What it recognizes is unknown.

Each TRB cDNA library was prepared by 5' RACE (with UMI labels). For each CDR3 protein, TCRdb gives one entry from its re-call of the 5' RACE reads, without DNA. In total, the table holds around 47,000 distinct CDR3 sequences. Sequenced: memory CD8+ T cells from blood. This receptor was obtained from a human donor in good health. Some clones in this sample may be carry-over from other donors' samples.

CDR3 amino acids: CASSVHPRGPGSEAFF. The V call is TRBV25-1, the J call TRBJ1-1; as DNA is missing, the TRBD1 call by TCRdb cannot be tested. Germline loops: CDR1 MGHDK, CDR2 SYGVNS. This CDR3 comprises 16 residues.